The rows below give T cell receptor beta chains drawn from one sample of a study of blood T cell repertoires in COVID-19. Profiling relied on immunoSEQ multiplex PCR, and the TCRdb table lists in-frame clones only, not all of them. The sample has approximately 230,000 clones, roughly four fifths seen once. The sample comprised peripheral blood. The receptors were gathered from a man older than 75 with acute or convalescent COVID-19. CDR3s include the opening cysteine and the closing phenylalanine or tryptophan. Each record gives: clone size, D gene, J gene, V gene, CDR3 protein, CDR3 DNA. D genes are given only for firm matches. Not all rows give a size; the values are once, few, many and, for expanded clones, a class.

>.|TRBD1|TRBJ1-6|TRBV27
CASSLGAGGPPLHF
TGTGCCAGCAGTTTAGGGGCAGGGGGTCCACCCCTCCACTTT
>.|TRBD2|TRBJ2-3|TRBV7-9
CASSRGLAGPSTDTQYF
TGTGCCAGCAGCCGGGGACTAGCGGGACCTAGCACAGATACGCAGTATTTT
>.|TRBD2|TRBJ2-2|TRBV5-8
CASSIFVLAGGPTPGELFF
TGTGCCAGCAGCATATTCGTCCTAGCGGGGGGACCCACCCCCGGGGAGCTGTTTTTT
>.|TRBD1|TRBJ1-3|TRBV19
CASSTGTGTSGNTIYF
TGTGCCAGTAGTACCGGGACAGGGACCTCTGGAAACACCATATATTTT
>few|TRBD1|TRBJ1-2|TRBV9
CASSVVATGLWGYTF
TGTGCCAGCAGCGTTGTCGCGACAGGGTTGTGGGGCTACACCTTC
>few|.|TRBJ1-2|TRBV28
CATDTQRGYGYTF
TGTGCCACCGACACCCAGCGGGGATATGGCTACACCTTC
>.|.|TRBJ1-1|TRBV6-5
CASSSRGMNTEAFF
TGTGCCAGCAGTTCAAGGGGGATGAACACTGAAGCTTTCTTT
>.|.|TRBJ1-1|TRBV9
CASSARTAHLSLNTEAFF
TGTGCCAGCAGCGCCCGGACAGCCCACTTATCCTTAAACACTGAAGCTTTCTTT
>.|.|TRBJ1-1|TRBV7-2
CASSTSGGGGTEAFF
TGTGCCAGCAGCACTTCTGGGGGCGGGGGCACTGAAGCTTTCTTT
>.|TRBD2|TRBJ2-3|TRBV2
CASEPGLVRGTDTQYF
TGTGCCAGCGAGCCGGGACTAGTTCGTGGCACAGATACGCAGTATTTT
>.|TRBD1|TRBJ2-1|TRBV5-1
CASSPPGQGWDEQFF
TGCGCCAGCAGCCCCCCGGGACAGGGGTGGGATGAGCAGTTCTTC
>.|.|TRBJ2-3|TRBV24-1
CATSDPPRTMTDTQYF
TGTGCCACCAGTGATCCCCCCCGGACTATGACAGATACGCAGTATTTT
>.|.|TRBJ1-1|TRBV7-9
CASSLGSGPGMNTEAFF
TGTGCCAGCAGCTTAGGGTCAGGGCCCGGCATGAACACTGAAGCTTTCTTT
>.|.|TRBJ1-1|TRBV20-1
CSASRGGGNTEAFF
TGCAGTGCTAGTAGAGGGGGGGGCAACACTGAAGCTTTCTTT
>.|.|TRBJ2-2|TRBV7-2
CASSPKRLNTGELFF
TGTGCCAGCAGTCCAAAGCGCCTGAACACCGGGGAGCTGTTTTTT
>.|.|TRBJ1-6|TRBV5-8
CAPGHYSYNSPLHF
TGTGCTCCGGGACACTACTCCTATAATTCACCCCTCCACTTT
>.|.|TRBJ1-1|TRBV5-1
CASSLIGEENTEAFF
TGCGCCAGCAGCTTGATCGGGGAGGAGAACACTGAAGCTTTCTTT
>.|TRBD2|TRBJ2-7|TRBV6-5
CASSYRGGAPYEQYF
TGTGCCAGCAGTTACCGGGGGGGCGCCCCCTACGAGCAGTACTTC
>.|.|TRBJ2-7|TRBV6-6
CASSRLRDGPYEQYF
TGTGCCAGCAGCCGCCTACGGGATGGTCCCTACGAGCAGTACTTC
>.|TRBD1|TRBJ1-6|TRBV28
CASSLWGTGFSDGNSPLHF
TGTGCCAGCAGTTTATGGGGGACAGGGTTCAGCGACGGGAATTCACCCCTCCACTTT
>few|TRBD1|TRBJ2-1|TRBV7-9
CASSLTGARYNEQFF
TGTGCCAGCAGCCTGACAGGGGCCCGCTACAATGAGCAGTTCTTC
>.|.|TRBJ1-4|TRBV6-4
CASNIQQGGGEKLFF
TGTGCCAGCAACATCCAACAGGGCGGTGGCGAAAAACTGTTTTTT
>.|.|TRBJ1-2|TRBV19
CASSIKGRGYTF
TGTGCCAGTAGTATTAAAGGGAGAGGCTACACCTTC
>.|TRBD1|TRBJ1-4|TRBV4-2
CASSHLTGEITNEKLFF
TGTGCCAGCAGCCATCTCACAGGGGAAATAACTAATGAAAAACTGTTTTTT
>.|TRBD1|TRBJ2-2|TRBV18
CASSPGQGSTGELFF
TGTGCCAGCTCACCAGGACAGGGGAGCACCGGGGAGCTGTTTTTT
>.|TRBD1|TRBJ1-6|TRBV7-9
CASSLQGVRNSPLHF
TGTGCCAGCAGCCTTCAGGGGGTCCGTAATTCACCCCTCCACTTT
>once|.|TRBJ1-6|TRBV27
CASSLREGNSPLHF
TGTGCCAGCAGTTTACGAGAGGGTAATTCACCCCTCCACTTT
>.|.|TRBJ1-3|TRBV19
CASSAAGILSGNTIYF
TGTGCCAGTAGTGCTGCAGGGATTCTCTCTGGAAACACCATATATTTT
>.|TRBD1|TRBJ2-7|TRBV14
CASSQDLGQGAYEQYF
TGTGCCAGCAGCCAAGATCTAGGGCAGGGGGCTTACGAGCAGTACTTC
>.|.|TRBJ2-2|TRBV27
CASSLRGMVPGELFF
TGTGCCAGCAGTTTACGGGGGATGGTTCCCGGGGAGCTGTTTTTT
>few|.|TRBJ1-1|TRBV5-4
CASSTVGGRNTEAFF
TGTGCCAGCAGCACGGTGGGGGGGCGGAACACTGAAGCTTTCTTT
>few|TRBD2|TRBJ2-1|TRBV7-2
CASSLARLAGVSNEQFF
TGTGCCAGCAGCTTAGCGCGATTAGCGGGTGTAAGCAATGAGCAGTTCTTC
>.|TRBD1|TRBJ1-1|TRBV15
CATQKTRDRGLSNTEAFF
TGTGCCACCCAAAAAACCCGGGACAGGGGGTTATCCAACACTGAAGCTTTCTTT
>.|.|TRBJ1-6|TRBV7-8
CASSLESTTSPLHF
TGTGCCAGCAGCTTAGAGTCCACTACCTCACCCCTCCACTTT
>once|.|TRBJ1-5|TRBV12-3/TRBV12-4
CASSPLSNQPQHF
TGTGCCAGCAGTCCCCTTAGCAATCAGCCCCAGCATTTT
>.|.|TRBJ1-1|TRBV2
CASRGIGGGTEAFF
TGTGCCAGCAGGGGTATAGGGGGTGGCACTGAAGCTTTCTTT
>.|TRBD2|TRBJ2-1|TRBV2
CASSEPLAGGFF
TGTGCCAGCAGTGAGCCCTTAGCGGGAGGGTTCTTC
>.|TRBD1|TRBJ1-1|TRBV6-6
CASSYTGGGTEAFF
TGTGCCAGCAGTTACACAGGGGGAGGCACTGAAGCTTTCTTT
>.|.|TRBJ2-7|TRBV5-4
CASSSPGKNSYEQYF
TGTGCCAGCAGCTCCCCAGGGAAGAACTCCTACGAGCAGTACTTC
>.|.|TRBJ2-1|TRBV4-1
CASSQEGDRFAYNEQFF
TGCGCCAGCAGCCAAGAGGGAGACAGGTTTGCCTACAATGAGCAGTTCTTC
>.|.|TRBJ1-5|TRBV3-1/TRBV3-2
CASSQDPRGDQPQHF
TGTGCCAGCAGCCAAGACCCGCGGGGAGACCAGCCCCAGCATTTT
>.|.|TRBJ2-7|TRBV7-8
CASSLGTTGIASYEQYF
TGTGCCAGCAGCTTAGGGACGACAGGCATCGCCTCCTACGAGCAGTACTTC
>few|.|TRBJ1-2|TRBV4-2
CASSQVLGDGYTF
TGTGCCAGCAGCCAAGTTTTAGGGGATGGCTACACCTTC
>.|TRBD2|TRBJ2-2|TRBV27
CASAGGGGDTGELFF
TGTGCCAGCGCGGGGGGCGGGGGCGACACCGGGGAGCTGTTTTTT
>.|.|TRBJ2-3|TRBV11-2
CASSLLDTQYF
TGTGCCAGCAGCTTACTCGATACGCAGTATTTT
>.|.|TRBJ1-2|TRBV6-5
CASSYSESTYF
TGTGCCAGCAGTTACTCAGAATCTACGTACTTC
>few|.|TRBJ1-2|TRBV18
CASSPPRGSVYFVYGYTF
TGTGCCAGCTCACCACCTAGGGGGTCCGTATATTTCGTGTATGGCTACACCTTC
>.|.|TRBJ1-2|TRBV24-1
CATSDPTRPGGYTF
TGTGCCACCAGTGACCCGACACGTCCGGGAGGCTACACCTTC
>once|.|TRBJ1-6|TRBV3-1/TRBV3-2
CASSHGGENSPLHF
TGTGCCAGCAGCCATGGAGGGGAGAATTCACCCCTCCACTTT
>.|.|TRBJ2-1|TRBV7-3
CASSLGYGGYNEQFF
TGTGCCAGCAGCTTAGGGTACGGGGGTTACAATGAGCAGTTCTTC
>.|.|TRBJ1-4|TRBV28
CASSFSQPRVEKLFF
TGTGCCAGCAGTTTCTCCCAGCCCAGGGTGGAAAAACTGTTTTTT
>.|.|TRBJ1-6|TRBV10-3
CAISEGQTNSPLHF
TGTGCCATCAGTGAGGGACAGACTAATTCACCCCTCCACTTT
>.|.|TRBJ1-1|TRBV5-1
CASSSPRDSGLNTEAFF
TGCGCCAGCAGCTCGCCCAGGGATTCGGGCTTGAACACTGAAGCTTTCTTT
>few|.|TRBJ2-1|TRBV4-1
CASSQENPGRSVHNEQFF
TGCGCCAGCAGCCAAGAAAACCCCGGCCGGAGCGTTCACAATGAGCAGTTCTTC
>few|.|TRBJ1-1|TRBV4-2
CASSHHPRVIF
TGTGCCAGCAGCCACCACCCCCGGGTAATCTTT
>.|.|TRBJ1-2|TRBV19
CASSIDARGVNDGYTF
TGTGCCAGTAGTATAGATGCCCGGGGGGTCAACGATGGCTACACCTTC
>.|.|TRBJ1-1|TRBV27
CASSNTRVSTEAFF
TGTGCCAGCAGTAATACCAGGGTCAGCACTGAAGCTTTCTTT
>.|.|TRBJ2-7|TRBV6-5
CASSHRRGDEQYF
TGTGCCAGCAGTCACCGCAGGGGGGACGAGCAGTACTTC
>.|TRBD2|TRBJ2-3|TRBV4-2
CASSQEAVAGGPTDTQYF
TGTGCCAGCAGCCAAGAGGCGGTTGCGGGGGGACCCACAGATACGCAGTATTTT
>few|TRBD1|TRBJ1-1|TRBV18
CASSWTGGKNTEAFF
TGTGCCAGCTCCTGGACAGGGGGTAAGAACACTGAAGCTTTCTTT